This entry features one TCR beta chain sequence. This entry is derived from a study of blood T cell repertoires in COVID-19. Study summary: Researchers got acute and convalescent COVID-19 samples from the United States, Italy and Spain. T cells, B-cell-depleted T cells, or PBMCs provided the cDNA or gDNA that served as material.

Source study methods: Reference gene primer amplification gave estimated nucleated cell counts. Profiled with immunoSEQ multiplex PCR; TCRdb holds only in-frame clones, not every one. That table is the source of V, J and clone size, and D and trimming were worked out from the DNA. The table shows about 70,000 clones, with 79% occurring only once. The CDR3 contains 16 residues. Losses at the gene ends were 3 bases for V and 5 bases for J; bases not matched to a gene: 5. CDR1 and CDR2 from the germline V gene are MNHEY and SMNVEV (reference sequence). The material sequenced was peripheral blood. This clonotype originated in a woman aged 55-75 years with acute or convalescent COVID-19. The genes are TRBV27 and TRBJ2-5; 14 bases map to TRBD2. In DNA form, the CDR3 reads TGTGCCAGCAGTTTCGGACTAGCGGGGGGTAGGGAGACCCAGTACTTC. Translating it yields CASSFGLAGGRETQYF.